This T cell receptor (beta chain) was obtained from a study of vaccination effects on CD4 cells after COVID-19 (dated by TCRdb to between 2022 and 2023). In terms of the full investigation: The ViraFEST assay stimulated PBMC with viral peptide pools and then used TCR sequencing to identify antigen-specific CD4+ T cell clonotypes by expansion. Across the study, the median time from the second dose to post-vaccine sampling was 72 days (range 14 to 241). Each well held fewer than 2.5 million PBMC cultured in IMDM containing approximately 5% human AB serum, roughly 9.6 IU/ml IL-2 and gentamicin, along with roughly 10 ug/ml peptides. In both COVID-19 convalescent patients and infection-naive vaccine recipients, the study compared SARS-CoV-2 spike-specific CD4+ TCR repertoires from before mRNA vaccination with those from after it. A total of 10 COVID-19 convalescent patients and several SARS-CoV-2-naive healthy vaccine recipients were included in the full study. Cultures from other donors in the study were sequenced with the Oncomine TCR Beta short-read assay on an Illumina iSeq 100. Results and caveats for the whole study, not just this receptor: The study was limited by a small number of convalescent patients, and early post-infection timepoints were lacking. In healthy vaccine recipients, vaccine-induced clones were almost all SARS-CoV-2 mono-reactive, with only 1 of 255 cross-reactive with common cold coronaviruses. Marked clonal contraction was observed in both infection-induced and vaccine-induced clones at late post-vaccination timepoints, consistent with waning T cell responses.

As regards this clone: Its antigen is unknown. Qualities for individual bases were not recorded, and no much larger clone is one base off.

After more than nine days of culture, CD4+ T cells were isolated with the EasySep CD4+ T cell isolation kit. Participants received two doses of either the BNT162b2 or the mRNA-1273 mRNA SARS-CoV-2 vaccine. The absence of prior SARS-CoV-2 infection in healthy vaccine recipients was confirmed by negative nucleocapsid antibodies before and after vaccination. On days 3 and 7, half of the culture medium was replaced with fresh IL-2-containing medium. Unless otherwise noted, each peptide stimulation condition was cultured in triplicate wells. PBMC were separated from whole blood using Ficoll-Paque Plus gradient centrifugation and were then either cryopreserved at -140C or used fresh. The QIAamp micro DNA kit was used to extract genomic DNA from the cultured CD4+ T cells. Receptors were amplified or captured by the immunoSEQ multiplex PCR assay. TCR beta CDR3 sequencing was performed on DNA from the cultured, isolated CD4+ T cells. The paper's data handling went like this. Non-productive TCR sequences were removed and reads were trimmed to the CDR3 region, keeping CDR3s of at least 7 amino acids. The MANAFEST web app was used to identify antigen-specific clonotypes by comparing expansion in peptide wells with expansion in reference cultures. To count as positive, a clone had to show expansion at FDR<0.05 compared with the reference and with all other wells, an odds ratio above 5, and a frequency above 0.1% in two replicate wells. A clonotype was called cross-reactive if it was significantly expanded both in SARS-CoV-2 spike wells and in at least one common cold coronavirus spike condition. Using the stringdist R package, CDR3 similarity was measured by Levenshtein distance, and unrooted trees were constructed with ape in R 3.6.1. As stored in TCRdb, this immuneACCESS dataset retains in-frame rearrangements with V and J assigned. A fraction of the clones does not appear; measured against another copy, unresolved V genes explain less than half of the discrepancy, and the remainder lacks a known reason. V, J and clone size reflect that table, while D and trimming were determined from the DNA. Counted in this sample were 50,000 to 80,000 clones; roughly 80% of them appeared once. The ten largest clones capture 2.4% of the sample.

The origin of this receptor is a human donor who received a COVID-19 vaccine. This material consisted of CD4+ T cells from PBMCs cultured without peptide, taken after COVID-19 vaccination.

The CDR3 region has the sequence CSVARQGSNEKLFF. The sequenced DNA: TGCAGCGTCGCAAGACAGGGTTCTAATGAAAAACTGTTTTTT. The chain is assembled from TRBV29-1 and TRBJ1-4; a stretch of 7 junction bases matches TRBD1. The CDR3 starts with the cysteine, ends with the phenylalanine, and has 14 residues. Just CDR3 DNA is preserved here, 42 bases in frame from base 1. CDR1 is given as SQVTM and CDR2 as ANQGSEA, both from the germline V gene. Trimming removed 6 bases from V and 3 bases from J; the gene matches leave 7 bases unexplained. Reference TRBV29-1 and TRBJ1-4 proteins supply the regions before and after the CDR3; the full variable domain is: SAVISQKPSRDICQRGTSLTIQCQVDSQVTMMFWYRQQPGQSLTLIATANQGSEATYESGFVIDKFPISRPNLTFSTLTVSNMSPEDSSIYLCSVARQGSNEKLFFGSGTQLSVL.